Sequencing of this T cell receptor (beta chain) was carried out in a study of T-cell reconstitution after alpha-beta-depleted transplantation in children. CDR3 length: 14 amino acids. Germline loops: CDR1 DFQATT, CDR2 SNEGSKA (reference sequence). Germline trimming cut 0 bases from V and 0 bases from J; bases unmatched to any gene: 2. General study results and limits: Surviving thymic progenitors and recipient T cells were the source of high TCRbeta diversity at day 60 in some patients. After transplant, at about two months, alpha-beta T cells were reportedly derived from several hundred expanded graft clones. Diversity and T-cell counts at one year after transplant derived mostly from new T cells.

With respect to this clonotype: Its target is unknown.

Using unique molecular identifiers, the investigators prepared the TCRbeta library. TCRdb analysed the PCR reads with MiXCR anew, one entry per CDR3 protein. The table has approximately 50,000 distinct CDR3 sequences, 5.8% seen once. This receptor was taken from a female patient aged 2-15 years who had a stem cell transplant for aplastic anemia, so the T cells may come from the graft donor. The starting material was PBMCs, mostly from graft donor cells, obtained 60 days after TCRalphabeta/CD19-depleted stem cell transplant. The V gene is TRBV20-1, the J gene TRBJ2-7; 7 bases agree with TRBD1. CDR3 nucleotide sequence: TGCAGTGCTAGAGACACAGGGGCCTCCTACGAGCAGTACTTC. It is translated as CSARDTGASYEQYF.